Below are 10 T cell receptor beta chains sequenced from a single sample in a study of T cell changes during pregnancy in multiple sclerosis (dated 2019 in TCRdb). The library was prepared using the immunoSEQ multiplex PCR assay. The clones in this table, taken by TCRdb from immuneACCESS, are in-frame only. Not every clone is retained; where verified, under half of the shortfall comes from an unresolved V gene, and the cause of the rest is unknown. This sample has over 80,000 clones in its table, and roughly 93% of those were observed once. Together, the top ten hold around 1.4% of the sample. The specimen was peripheral blood, collected in the third trimester of pregnancy. The origin of the receptors is a female donor in good health, enrolled as a control in a pregnancy study.

This chain connects TRBV27 to TRBJ2-1, with TRBD2 matching over 13 bases. The V segment lost 3 bases and the J segment 2 bases; nucleotides outside the gene matches: 10. This CDR3 is 19 amino acids long. CDR1 and CDR2 (germline): MNHEY, SMNVEV (reference sequence). The DNA of the CDR3 is TGTGCCAGCAGTTTTAAGGGACTAGCGGGGCGTTACCCCTACAATGAGCAGTTCTTC. It is translated as CASSFKGLAGRYPYNEQFF.

The chain joins TRBV13 to TRBJ2-7, with TRBD2 matching over 13 bases. This CDR3 region has 14 residues. Germline lookup yields CDR1 PRHDT and CDR2 FYEKMQ (reference sequence). With V trimmed by 5 bases and J by 5 bases, 3 bases remained unmatched. CDR3 region: CASSPGLAGDEQYF. DNA for the CDR3: TGTGCCAGCAGCCCTGGACTAGCGGGAGACGAGCAGTACTTC.

V and J are TRBV11-3 and TRBJ2-3, with TRBD1 matching 8 bases. Trimming cost V 5 bases and J 7 bases; bases outside gene matches: 11. The CDR3 consists of 15 residues. Germline V gene lookup returns CDR1 SGHNT and CDR2 YENEEA. CDR3 DNA: TGTGCCAGCAGCGCCGGGACAGGAAGAATTTATACGCAGTATTTT. It is translated as CASSAGTGRIYTQYF.

This clone was detected once. The chain employs TRBV5-1 and TRBJ1-2, with D maybe TRBD1 (5 bases). Trimming stripped 4 bases from V and 3 bases from J, with 10 bases between. Germline-derived CDR1 and CDR2 are SGHRS and YFSETQ. CDR3 length: 13 amino acids. The CDR3 nucleotides read TGCGCCAGCAGCCGCGACAGTGACTATGGCTACACCTTC. It is translated as CASSRDSDYGYTF.

The V and J genes are TRBV5-5 and TRBJ2-7; 8 nucleotides line up with TRBD1. The V and J ends lost 7 bases and 0 bases, in that order; junction bases with no gene match: 6. The CDR3 is 14 residues long. Germline values: CDR1 SGHKS, CDR2 YYEKEE (reference sequence). In DNA, the CDR3 is TGTGCCAGCCACCCCCAGGGGGCCTCCTACGAGCAGTACTTC. Amino acid sequence: CASHPQGASYEQYF.

The chain recombines TRBV20-1 with TRBJ2-7; a possible D gene is TRBD2 (6 bases). V was cut by 8 bases and J by 4 bases, with 12 bases left in between. The CDR3 extends over 11 amino acids. From germline, CDR1 is DFQATT and CDR2 SNEGSKA (reference sequence). The CDR3 protein is CSPWGEYEQYF. CDR3 DNA: TGCAGTCCATGGGGGGAATACGAGCAGTACTTC.

V usage is TRBV19 and J usage is TRBJ1-5, with 10 bases aligning to TRBD1. V lost 7 bases to trimming and J lost 5 bases; unmatched junction nucleotides: 5. The CDR3 length is 14 residues. Germline assignment: CDR1 LNHDA and CDR2 SQIVND (reference sequence). The CDR3 DNA reads TGTGCCAGTAAGGGGGACAGGGGCTATCAGCCCCAGCATTTT. This translates into CASKGDRGYQPQHF.

In DNA, the CDR3 is TGCGCCAGCAGCTCGAACTCGGCGGGACCCTCCTACAATGAGCAGTTCTTC. Its protein is CASSSNSAGPSYNEQFF. The rearrangement uses TRBV5-1 and TRBJ2-1, with D possibly matching TRBD2 (6 bases). Between the trimmed V and J ends, which lost 3 bases and 0 bases, there was a span of 16 bases. The V gene's germline CDR1 is SGHRS and CDR2 YFSETQ. There are 17 residues in the CDR3. Using reference TRBV5-1 and TRBJ2-1 for the parts outside the CDR3, the full variable domain is KAGVTQTPRYLIKTRGQQVTLSCSPISGHRSVSWYQQTPGQGLQFLFEYFSETQRNKGNFPGRFSGRQFSNSRSEMNVSTLELGDSALYLCASSSNSAGPSYNEQFFGPGTRLTVL.

The chain joins TRBV7-9 to TRBJ2-2, with D possibly TRBD2 on 5 matching bases. CDR1 is SEHNR, CDR2 FQNEAQ, per germline (reference sequence). CDR3 length: 15 residues. The V end was cut by 1 base, the J end by 4 bases, with 10 bases between. CDR3 sequence: CASSLGKEGTGELFF. The CDR3 DNA sequence: TGTGCCAGCAGCTTAGGGAAAGAGGGCACCGGGGAGCTGTTTTTT. The full variable domain, in which reference TRBV7-9 and TRBJ2-2 provide the parts outside the CDR3, is DTGVSQNPRHKITKRGQNVTFRCDPISEHNRLYWYRQTLGQGPEFLTYFQNEAQLEKSRLLSDRFSAERPKGSFSTLEIQRTEQGDSAMYLCASSLGKEGTGELFFGEGSRLTVL.

V usage is TRBV19 and J usage is TRBJ2-3; 7 nucleotides match TRBD2. This CDR3 is 15 amino acids long. After removal of 6 bases from V and 1 base from J, the junction contained 7 bases not matched to a gene. Germline V lookup: CDR1 LNHDA, CDR2 SQIVND (reference sequence). The CDR3 nucleotides are TGTGCCAGTAGCCCCCCTAGCGGCCGCACAGATACGCAGTATTTT. Protein product: CASSPPSGRTDTQYF.